Detailed here is one T cell receptor (beta chain). This sample was included in a study of blood T cell repertoires in COVID-19. Study at large: Samples came from the United States, Italy and Spain, spanning acute and convalescent COVID-19. PBMCs, B-cell-depleted T cells, or T cells were the source of the cDNA or gDNA that made up the material.

This CDR3 spans 15 amino acids. The V gene's germline CDR1 is SGHRS and CDR2 YFSETQ. V shed 3 bases and J 4 bases; nucleotides not matched to a gene: 7. Produced via immunoSEQ multiplex PCR; TCRdb's table is partial and in-frame only. Among around 160,000 clones, more than 80% were seen once, and the ten largest hold about 8%. This chain links TRBV5-1 with TRBJ2-3; 8 bases agree with TRBD2. The clonotype originates from a human donor with acute or convalescent COVID-19. The donor label of this sample is uncertain. The material sequenced was peripheral blood. CDR3 nucleotide sequence: TGCGCCAGCAGCTGGCAACGGGGGGGTGCAGATACGCAGTATTTT. Translating gives CASSWQRGGADTQYF. Drawing the rest from reference TRBV5-1 and TRBJ2-3, the complete variable domain is KAGVTQTPRYLIKTRGQQVTLSCSPISGHRSVSWYQQTPGQGLQFLFEYFSETQRNKGNFPGRFSGRQFSNSRSEMNVSTLELGDSALYLCASSWQRGGADTQYFGPGTRLTVL.